The source of this TCR beta chain is a study of CD8+ T cells in alopecia areata. Note on this clone: Its cognate antigen is unknown.

The V and J ends lost 4 bases and 5 bases respectively, with 18 bases between them. The V gene's germline CDR1 is SGHDT and CDR2 YYEEEE. This CDR3 is 15 amino acids long. Researchers took lesional scalp punch biopsies and peripheral blood from people who were alopecia areata patients. Once RNA had been extracted, it was reverse transcribed into cDNA to act as the sequencing template. Sequencing used immunoSEQ multiplex PCR; TCRdb keeps in-frame clones, though not all of them. The sample lists about 130,000 clones, roughly 64% seen once, with roughly 6.7% in the top ten. Points from the study as a whole: It was less clear whether patients shared TCRs than it was in mice, possibly because of HLA. Sequenced scalp T cells also include alphabeta T cells resident in normal skin.

This material consisted of CD4+ T cells sorted from blood, taken at week 0. The chain has TRBV5-6 and TRBJ1-1; D gene uncertain. This receptor was taken from a human donor with alopecia areata. The chain's CDR3 is CASSRQELRKTEAFF. The CDR3 nucleotides are TGTGCCAGCAGCAGGCAGGAGCTAAGAAAAACTGAAGCTTTCTTT.